A selection of T cell receptor beta chains follows, all from one sample in a study of CD8+ T cells in alopecia areata. Data came from immunoSEQ multiplex PCR; TCRdb stores just in-frame clones and leaves some out. Found here are about 210,000 clones, approximately 72% of them singletons; the top ten hold around 1.3%. The sample consisted of CD4+ T cells sorted from blood, taken at roughly week 45, from a patient treated with tofacitinib. The receptors originated from a human donor with alopecia areata. Each CDR3 is given with its conserved first and last residue. D genes are given only for firm matches. Some rows have no size entry. The others give once, few or many, or a class for an expanded clone.

V gene	D gene	J gene	clone size	CDR3 protein	CDR3 DNA
TRBV5-1	TRBD1	TRBJ1-4	-	CASSTRTGSEKLFF	TGCGCCAGCAGCACACGGACAGGGAGTGAAAAACTGTTTTTT
TRBV7-2	-	TRBJ1-4	-	CASSSSRTTNEKLFF	TGTGCCAGCAGCTCGTCCCGTACAACTAATGAAAAACTGTTTTTT
TRBV23-1	-	TRBJ1-5	-	CASESFRGSGQPQHF	TGCGCCAGCGAATCTTTTCGAGGGAGCGGTCAGCCCCAGCATTTT
TRBV30	-	TRBJ1-1	-	CAWSVRSGETEAFF	TGTGCCTGGAGTGTACGGTCGGGCGAGACAGAAGCTTTCTTT
TRBV30	-	TRBJ1-2	-	CAWSQLGPEGYTF	TGTGCCTGGAGTCAACTGGGCCCTGAAGGCTACACCTTC
TRBV19	TRBD1	TRBJ1-2	few	CASSSTGNGYTF	TGTGCCAGTAGTTCGACAGGGAATGGCTACACCTTC
TRBV27	-	TRBJ1-5	-	CASSTAGGKGNQPQHF	TGTGCCAGCAGTACCGCGGGGGGGAAGGGCAATCAGCCCCAGCATTTT
TRBV29-1	-	TRBJ1-1	-	CSVESGTEAFF	TGCAGCGTTGAGAGCGGCACTGAAGCTTTCTTT
TRBV18	-	TRBJ1-1	-	CASSPNGGDEAFF	TGTGCCAGCTCACCAAACGGTGGGGATGAAGCTTTCTTT
TRBV29-1	-	TRBJ1-1	few	CSIHQGGYTEAFF	TGCAGCATACACCAAGGGGGGTACACTGAAGCTTTCTTT
TRBV30	-	TRBJ2-3	-	CAWSGQGVTDTQYF	TGTGCCTGGAGTGGGCAGGGCGTCACAGATACGCAGTATTTT
TRBV5-1	-	TRBJ1-2	-	CASSLEGQNYGYTF	TGCGCCAGCAGCTTGGAGGGGCAGAACTATGGCTACACCTTC
TRBV6-4	-	TRBJ2-2	few	CASREGVNTGELFF	TGTGCCAGCAGAGAGGGAGTGAACACCGGGGAGCTGTTTTTT
TRBV7-2	TRBD2	TRBJ2-1	-	CASSLAPGLAGGNSYNEQFF	TGTGCCAGCAGCTTAGCCCCGGGACTAGCGGGGGGAAACTCCTACAATGAGCAGTTCTTC
TRBV18	TRBD1	TRBJ2-7	-	CASSRQGNSYEQYF	TGTGCCAGCTCACGACAGGGGAACTCCTACGAGCAGTACTTC